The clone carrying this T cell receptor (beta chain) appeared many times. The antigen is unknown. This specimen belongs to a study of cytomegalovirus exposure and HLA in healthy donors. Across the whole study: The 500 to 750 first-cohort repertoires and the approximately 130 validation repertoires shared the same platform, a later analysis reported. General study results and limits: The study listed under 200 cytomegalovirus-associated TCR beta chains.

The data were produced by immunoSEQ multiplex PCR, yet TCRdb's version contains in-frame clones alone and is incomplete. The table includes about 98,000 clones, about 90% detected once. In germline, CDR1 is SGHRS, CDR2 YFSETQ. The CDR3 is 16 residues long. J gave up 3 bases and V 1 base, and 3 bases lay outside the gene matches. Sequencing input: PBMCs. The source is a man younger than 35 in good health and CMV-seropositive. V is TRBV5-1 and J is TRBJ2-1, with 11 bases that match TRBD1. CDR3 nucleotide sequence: TGCGCCAGCAGCTTGATGGGACAGGGGGGCTACAATGAGCAGTTCTTC. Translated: CASSLMGQGGYNEQFF.